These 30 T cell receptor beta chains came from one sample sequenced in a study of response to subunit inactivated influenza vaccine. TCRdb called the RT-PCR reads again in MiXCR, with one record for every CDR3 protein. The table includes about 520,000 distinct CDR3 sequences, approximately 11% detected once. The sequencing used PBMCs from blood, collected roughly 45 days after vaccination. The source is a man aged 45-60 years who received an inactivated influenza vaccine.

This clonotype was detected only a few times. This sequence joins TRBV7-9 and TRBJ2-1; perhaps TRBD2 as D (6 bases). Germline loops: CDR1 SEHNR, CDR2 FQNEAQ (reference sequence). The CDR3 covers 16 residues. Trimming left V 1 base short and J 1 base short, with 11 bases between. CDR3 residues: CASSLVGGESYNEQFF. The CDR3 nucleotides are TGTGCCAGCAGCTTAGTAGGAGGGGAATCCTACAATGAGCAGTTCTTC.

In DNA form, the CDR3 reads TGTGCCAGCAGCGTAGTGCAGGTGGCCTCCTACAATGAGCAGTTCTTC. Protein sequence: CASSVVQVASYNEQFF. The chain carries TRBV9 and TRBJ2-1; D not resolved. V was cut by 0 bases and J by 0 bases, with 10 bases left in between. The germline V gene has CDR1 SGDLS and CDR2 YYNGEE. The CDR3 covers 16 residues.

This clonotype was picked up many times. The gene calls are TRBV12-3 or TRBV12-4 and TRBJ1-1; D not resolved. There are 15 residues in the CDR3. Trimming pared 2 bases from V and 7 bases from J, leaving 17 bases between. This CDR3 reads CASSLFDGAGIEAFF. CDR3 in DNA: TGTGCCAGCAGTTTATTTGATGGTGCGGGCATTGAAGCTTTCTTT.

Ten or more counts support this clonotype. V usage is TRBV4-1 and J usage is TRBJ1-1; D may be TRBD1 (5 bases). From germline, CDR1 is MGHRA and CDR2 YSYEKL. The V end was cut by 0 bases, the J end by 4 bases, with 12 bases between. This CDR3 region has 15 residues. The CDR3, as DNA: TGCGCCAGCAGCCAAGAAGGGTATAGGGGCACTGAAGCTTTCTTT. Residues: CASSQEGYRGTEAFF.

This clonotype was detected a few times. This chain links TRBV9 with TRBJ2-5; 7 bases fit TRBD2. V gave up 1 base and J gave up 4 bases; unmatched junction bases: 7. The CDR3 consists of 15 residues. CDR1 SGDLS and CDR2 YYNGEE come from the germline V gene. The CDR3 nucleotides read TGTGCCAGCAGCGTACTCGGGGGGTCAGGAGAGACCCAGTACTTC. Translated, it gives CASSVLGGSGETQYF.

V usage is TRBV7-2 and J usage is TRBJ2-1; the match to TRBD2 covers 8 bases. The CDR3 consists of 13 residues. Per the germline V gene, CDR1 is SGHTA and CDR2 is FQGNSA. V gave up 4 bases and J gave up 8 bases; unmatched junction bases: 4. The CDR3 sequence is CASSSSGSYEQFF. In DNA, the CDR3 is TGTGCCAGCAGCTCCAGCGGGAGCTATGAGCAGTTCTTC.

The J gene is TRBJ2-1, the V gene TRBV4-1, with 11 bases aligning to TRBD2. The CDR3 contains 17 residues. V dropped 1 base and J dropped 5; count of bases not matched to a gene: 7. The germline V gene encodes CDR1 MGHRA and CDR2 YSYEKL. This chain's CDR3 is CASSQATSGRGHNEQFF. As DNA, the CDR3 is TGCGCCAGCAGCCAAGCAACTAGCGGGAGAGGTCACAATGAGCAGTTCTTC.

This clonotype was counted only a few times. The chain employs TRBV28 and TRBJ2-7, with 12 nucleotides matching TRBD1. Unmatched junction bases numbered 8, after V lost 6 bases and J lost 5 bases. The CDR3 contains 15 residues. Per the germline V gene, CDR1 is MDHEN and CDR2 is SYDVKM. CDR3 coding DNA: TGTGCCAGCAGCATCCCGGGACAGGGGGCCCACGAGCAGTACTTC. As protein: CASSIPGQGAHEQYF.

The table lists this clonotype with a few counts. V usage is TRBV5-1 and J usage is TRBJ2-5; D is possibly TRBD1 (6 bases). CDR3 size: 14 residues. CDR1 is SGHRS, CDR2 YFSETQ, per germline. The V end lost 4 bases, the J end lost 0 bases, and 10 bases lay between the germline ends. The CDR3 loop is CASSKTGYQETQYF. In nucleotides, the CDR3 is TGCGCCAGCAGCAAGACAGGTTACCAAGAGACCCAGTACTTC.

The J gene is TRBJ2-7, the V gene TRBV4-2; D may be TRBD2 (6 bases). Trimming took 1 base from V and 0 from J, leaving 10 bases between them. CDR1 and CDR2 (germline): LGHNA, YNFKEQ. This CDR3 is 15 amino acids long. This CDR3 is CASSQARDGSYEQYF. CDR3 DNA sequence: TGTGCCAGCAGCCAAGCGCGGGACGGCTCCTACGAGCAGTACTTC.

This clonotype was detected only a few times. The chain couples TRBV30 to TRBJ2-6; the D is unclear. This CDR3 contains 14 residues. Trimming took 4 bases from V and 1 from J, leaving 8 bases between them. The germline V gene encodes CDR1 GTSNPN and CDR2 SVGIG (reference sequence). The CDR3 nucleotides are TGTGCCTGGAATTGGCAGTCTGGGGCCAACGTCCTGACTTTC. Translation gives CAWNWQSGANVLTF.

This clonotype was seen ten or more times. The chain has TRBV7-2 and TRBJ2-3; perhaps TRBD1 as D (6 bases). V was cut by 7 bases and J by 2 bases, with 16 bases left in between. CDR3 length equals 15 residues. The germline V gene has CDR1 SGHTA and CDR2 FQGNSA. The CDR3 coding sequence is TGTGCCAGCACCACTGGATACAGGGACACAGATACGCAGTATTTT. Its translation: CASTTGYRDTDTQYF.

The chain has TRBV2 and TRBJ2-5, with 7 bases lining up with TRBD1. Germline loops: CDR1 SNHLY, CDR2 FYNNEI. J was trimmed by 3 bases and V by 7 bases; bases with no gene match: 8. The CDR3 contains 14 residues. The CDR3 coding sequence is TGTGCCAGCAAACACAGGGGCACCGAAGAGACCCAGTACTTC. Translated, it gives CASKHRGTEETQYF.

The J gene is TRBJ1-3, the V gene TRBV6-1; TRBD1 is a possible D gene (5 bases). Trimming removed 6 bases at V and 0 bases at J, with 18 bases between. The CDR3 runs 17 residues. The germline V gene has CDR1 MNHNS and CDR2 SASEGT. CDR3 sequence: CASRTLPGRGSGNTIYF. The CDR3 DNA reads TGTGCCAGCAGAACCCTTCCGGGACGAGGCTCTGGAAACACCATATATTTT.

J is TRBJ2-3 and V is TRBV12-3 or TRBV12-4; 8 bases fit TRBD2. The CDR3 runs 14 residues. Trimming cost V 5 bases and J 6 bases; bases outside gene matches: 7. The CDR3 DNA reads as TGTGCCAGCAGTCCCCGGGGGGGGCTCGATACGCAGTATTTT. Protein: CASSPRGGLDTQYF.

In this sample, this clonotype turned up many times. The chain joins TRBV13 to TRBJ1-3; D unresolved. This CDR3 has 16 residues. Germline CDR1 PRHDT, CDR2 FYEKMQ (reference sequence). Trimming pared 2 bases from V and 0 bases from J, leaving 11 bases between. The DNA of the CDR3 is TGTGCCAGCAGCTTATATTCGAGGAACTCTGGAAACACCATATATTTT. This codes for CASSLYSRNSGNTIYF.

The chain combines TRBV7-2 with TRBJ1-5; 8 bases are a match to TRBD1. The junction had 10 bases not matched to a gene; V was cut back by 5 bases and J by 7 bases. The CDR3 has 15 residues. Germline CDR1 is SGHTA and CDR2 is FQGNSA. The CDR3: CASSKRTGFGQPQHF. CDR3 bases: TGTGCCAGCAGCAAGCGGACAGGGTTTGGGCAGCCCCAGCATTTT.

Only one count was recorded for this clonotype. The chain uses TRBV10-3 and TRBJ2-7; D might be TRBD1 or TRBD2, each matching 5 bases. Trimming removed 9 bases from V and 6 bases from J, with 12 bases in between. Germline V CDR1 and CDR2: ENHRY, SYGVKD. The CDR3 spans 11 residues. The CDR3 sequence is CAISGDLEQYF. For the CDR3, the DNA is TGTGCCATTTCCGGGGACCTCGAGCAGTACTTC.

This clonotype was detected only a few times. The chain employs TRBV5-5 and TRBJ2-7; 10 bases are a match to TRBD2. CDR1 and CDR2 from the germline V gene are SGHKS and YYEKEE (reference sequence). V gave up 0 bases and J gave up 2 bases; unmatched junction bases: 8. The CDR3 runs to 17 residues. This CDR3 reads CASSLEVMTSGPYEQYF. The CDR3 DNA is TGTGCCAGCAGCTTGGAAGTTATGACTAGCGGGCCCTACGAGCAGTACTTC. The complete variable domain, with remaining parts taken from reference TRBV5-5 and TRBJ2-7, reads DAGVTQSPTHLIKTRGQQVTLRCSPISGHKSVSWYQQVLGQGPQFIFQYYEKEERGRGNFPDRFSARQFPNYSSELNVNALLLGDSALYLCASSLEVMTSGPYEQYFGPGTRLTVT.

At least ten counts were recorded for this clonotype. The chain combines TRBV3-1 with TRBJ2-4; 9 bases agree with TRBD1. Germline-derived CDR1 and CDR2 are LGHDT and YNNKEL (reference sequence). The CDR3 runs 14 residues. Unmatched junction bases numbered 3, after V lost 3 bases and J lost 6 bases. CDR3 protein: CASSHQDRGNIQYF. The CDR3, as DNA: TGTGCCAGCAGCCACCAGGACAGGGGAAACATTCAGTACTTC.

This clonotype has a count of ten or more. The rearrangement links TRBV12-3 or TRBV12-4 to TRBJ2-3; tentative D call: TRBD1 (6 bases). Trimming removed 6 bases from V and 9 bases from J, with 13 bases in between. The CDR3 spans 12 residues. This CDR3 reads CASRSGDHTQYF. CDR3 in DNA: TGTGCCAGCAGGTCAGGGGACCACACGCAGTATTTT.

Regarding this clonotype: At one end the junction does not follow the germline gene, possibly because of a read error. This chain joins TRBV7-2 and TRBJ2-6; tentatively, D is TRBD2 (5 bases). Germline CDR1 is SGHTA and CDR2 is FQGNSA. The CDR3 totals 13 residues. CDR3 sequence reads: CACSGSGANVLTF. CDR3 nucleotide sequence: TGTGCCTGCAGCGGCTCTGGGGCCAACGTCCTGACTTTC.

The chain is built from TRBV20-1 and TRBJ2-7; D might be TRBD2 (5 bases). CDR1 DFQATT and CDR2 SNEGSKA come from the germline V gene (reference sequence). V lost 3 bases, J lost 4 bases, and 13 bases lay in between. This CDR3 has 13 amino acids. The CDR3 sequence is CSASRTGEYEQYF. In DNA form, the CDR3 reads TGCAGTGCTAGCCGGACCGGGGAATACGAGCAGTACTTC.

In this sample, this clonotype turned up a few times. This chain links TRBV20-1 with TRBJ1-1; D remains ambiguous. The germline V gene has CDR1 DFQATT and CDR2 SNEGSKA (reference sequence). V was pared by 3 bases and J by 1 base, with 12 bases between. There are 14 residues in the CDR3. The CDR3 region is CSASYTGWNTEAFF. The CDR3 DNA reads TGCAGTGCTAGTTACACGGGATGGAACACTGAAGCTTTCTTT.

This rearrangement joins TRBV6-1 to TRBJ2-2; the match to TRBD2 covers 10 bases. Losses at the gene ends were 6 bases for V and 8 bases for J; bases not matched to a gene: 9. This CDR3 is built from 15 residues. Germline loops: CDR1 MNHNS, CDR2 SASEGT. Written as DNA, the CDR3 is TGTGCCAGCAGCCCGTCTAGCGGGAGACGAGGGGAGCTGTTTTTT. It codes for CASSPSSGRRGELFF.

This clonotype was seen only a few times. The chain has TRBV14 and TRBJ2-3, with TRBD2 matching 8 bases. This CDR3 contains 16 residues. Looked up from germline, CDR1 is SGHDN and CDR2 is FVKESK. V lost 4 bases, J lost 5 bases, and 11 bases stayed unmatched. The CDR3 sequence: CASSRTSMTTGDTQYF. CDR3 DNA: TGTGCCAGCAGCCGGACTAGCATGACAACCGGAGATACGCAGTATTTT.

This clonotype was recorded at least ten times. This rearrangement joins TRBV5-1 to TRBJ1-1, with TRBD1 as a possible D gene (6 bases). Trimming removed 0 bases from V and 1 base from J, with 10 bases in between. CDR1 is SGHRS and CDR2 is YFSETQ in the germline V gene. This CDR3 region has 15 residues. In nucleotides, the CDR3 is TGCGCCAGCAGCTTGGCCCAGACAGGGAACACTGAAGCTTTCTTT. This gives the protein CASSLAQTGNTEAFF.

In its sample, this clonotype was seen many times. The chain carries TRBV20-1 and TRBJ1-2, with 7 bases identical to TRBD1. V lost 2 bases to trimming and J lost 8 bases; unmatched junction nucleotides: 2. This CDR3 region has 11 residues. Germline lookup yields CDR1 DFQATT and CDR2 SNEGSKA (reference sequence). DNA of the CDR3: TGCAGTGCTAGAACAGGGGACGGCTACACCTTC. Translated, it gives CSARTGDGYTF.

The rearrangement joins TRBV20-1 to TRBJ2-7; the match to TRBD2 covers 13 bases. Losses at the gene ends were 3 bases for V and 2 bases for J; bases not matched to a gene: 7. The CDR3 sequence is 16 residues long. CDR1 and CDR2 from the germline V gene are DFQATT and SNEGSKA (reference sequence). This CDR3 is CSARGTSGDRTYEQYF. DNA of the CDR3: TGCAGTGCTAGGGGGACTAGCGGGGATCGGACCTACGAGCAGTACTTC.

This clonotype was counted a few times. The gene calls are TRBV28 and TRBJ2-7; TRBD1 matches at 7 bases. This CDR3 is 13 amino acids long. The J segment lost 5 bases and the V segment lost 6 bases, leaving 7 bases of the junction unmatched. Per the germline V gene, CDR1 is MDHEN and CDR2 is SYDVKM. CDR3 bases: TGTGCCAGCAGGTTAGAGGGGGCCCACGAGCAGTACTTC. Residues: CASRLEGAHEQYF.